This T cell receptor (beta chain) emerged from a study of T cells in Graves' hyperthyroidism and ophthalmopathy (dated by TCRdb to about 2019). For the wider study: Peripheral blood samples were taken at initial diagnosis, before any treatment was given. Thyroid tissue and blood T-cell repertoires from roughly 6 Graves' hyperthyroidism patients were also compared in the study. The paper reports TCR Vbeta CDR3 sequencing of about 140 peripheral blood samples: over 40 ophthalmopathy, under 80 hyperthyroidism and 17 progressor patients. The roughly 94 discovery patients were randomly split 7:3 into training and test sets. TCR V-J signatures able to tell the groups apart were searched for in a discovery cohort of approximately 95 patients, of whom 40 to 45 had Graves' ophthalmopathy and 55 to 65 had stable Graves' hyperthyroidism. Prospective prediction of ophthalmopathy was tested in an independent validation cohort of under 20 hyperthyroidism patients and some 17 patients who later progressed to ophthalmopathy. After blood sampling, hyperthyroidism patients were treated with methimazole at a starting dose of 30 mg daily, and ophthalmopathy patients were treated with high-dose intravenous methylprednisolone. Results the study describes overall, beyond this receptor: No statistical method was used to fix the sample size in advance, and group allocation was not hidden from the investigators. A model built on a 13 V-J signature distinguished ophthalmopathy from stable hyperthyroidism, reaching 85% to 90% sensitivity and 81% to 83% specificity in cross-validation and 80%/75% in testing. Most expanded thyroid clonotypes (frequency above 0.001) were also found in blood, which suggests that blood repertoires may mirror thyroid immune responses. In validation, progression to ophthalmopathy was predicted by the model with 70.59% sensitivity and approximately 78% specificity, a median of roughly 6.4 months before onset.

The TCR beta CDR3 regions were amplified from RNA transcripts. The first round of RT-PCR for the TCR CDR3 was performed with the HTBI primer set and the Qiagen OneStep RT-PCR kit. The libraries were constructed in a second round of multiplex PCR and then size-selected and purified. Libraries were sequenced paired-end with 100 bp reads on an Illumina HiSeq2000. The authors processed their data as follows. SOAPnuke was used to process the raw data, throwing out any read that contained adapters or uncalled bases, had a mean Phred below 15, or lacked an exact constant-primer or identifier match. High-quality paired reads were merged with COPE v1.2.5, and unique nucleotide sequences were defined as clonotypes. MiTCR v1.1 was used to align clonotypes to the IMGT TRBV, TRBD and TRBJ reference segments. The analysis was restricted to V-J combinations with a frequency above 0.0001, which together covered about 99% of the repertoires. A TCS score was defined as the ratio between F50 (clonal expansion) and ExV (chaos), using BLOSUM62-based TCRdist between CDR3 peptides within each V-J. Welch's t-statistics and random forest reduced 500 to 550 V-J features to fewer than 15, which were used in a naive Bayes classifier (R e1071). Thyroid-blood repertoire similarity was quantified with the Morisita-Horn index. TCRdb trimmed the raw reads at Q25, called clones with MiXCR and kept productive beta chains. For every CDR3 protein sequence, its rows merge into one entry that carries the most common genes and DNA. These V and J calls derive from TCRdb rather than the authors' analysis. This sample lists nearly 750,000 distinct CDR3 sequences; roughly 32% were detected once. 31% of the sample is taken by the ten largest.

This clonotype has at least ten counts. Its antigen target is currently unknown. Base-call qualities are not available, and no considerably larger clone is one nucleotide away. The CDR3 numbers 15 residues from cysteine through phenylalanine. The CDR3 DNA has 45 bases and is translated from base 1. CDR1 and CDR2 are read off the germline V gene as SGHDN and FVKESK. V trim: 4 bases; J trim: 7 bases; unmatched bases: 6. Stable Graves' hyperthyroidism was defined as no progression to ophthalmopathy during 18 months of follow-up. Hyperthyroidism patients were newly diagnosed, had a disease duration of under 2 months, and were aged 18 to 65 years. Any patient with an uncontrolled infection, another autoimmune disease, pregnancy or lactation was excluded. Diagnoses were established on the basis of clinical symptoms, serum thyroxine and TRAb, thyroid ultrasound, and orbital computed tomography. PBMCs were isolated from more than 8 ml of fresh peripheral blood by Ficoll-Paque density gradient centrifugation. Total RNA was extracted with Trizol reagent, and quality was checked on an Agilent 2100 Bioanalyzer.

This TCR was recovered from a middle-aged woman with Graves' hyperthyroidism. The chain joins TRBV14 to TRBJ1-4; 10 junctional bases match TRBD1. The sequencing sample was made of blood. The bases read TGTGCCAGCAGCCGATTCCGGGACAGGGGTGAAAAACTGTTTTTT. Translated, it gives CASSRFRDRGEKLFF.